This TCR beta chain was recovered during a study of OX40 agonist ivuxolimab in advanced cancers. Overall study: The group had a mean age of 60 years, ranged from about 20 to 80, and was 75% to 85% male.

The CDR3 has 12 residues. Germline CDR1 and CDR2: MNHEY and SVGAGI. The data were produced by immunoSEQ multiplex PCR, yet TCRdb's version contains in-frame clones alone and is incomplete. The sample contains some 45,000 clones, around 80% of which appear only once. Study-level points and caveats: Which antigen the expanded peripheral T cells recognized is unknown.

Worth noting for this clone: What it recognizes is unknown.

The starting material was CD4+ or CD8+ T cells sorted from blood, obtained in a trial of the OX40 agonist ivuxolimab. The sequence was collected from an adult with an advanced solid tumor such as melanoma, head and neck, liver or kidney cancer. The chain carries TRBV6-5 and TRBJ2-5; tentative D call: TRBD1 (5 bases). TRBJ2-7 explains the end of the DNA better; the J call may be wrong. The CDR3 sequence: CASSYGRGEQYF. The CDR3 DNA sequence: TGTGCCAGCAGTTACGGTAGGGGCGAGCAGTACTTC.